Here is one TCR beta chain with its context. Its specificity is not known. Each CDR3 protein gets one entry after TCRdb re-called the 5' RACE reads with MiXCR. The sample records 310,000 or so distinct CDR3 sequences, 15% being singletons. There are 13 residues in the CDR3. Trimming removed 4 bases from V and 6 bases from J; junction bases left unmatched: 5. CDR1 and CDR2 (germline): SGHNT, YYREEE (reference sequence). The sample is drawn from a study of T-cell memory formation after mild COVID-19. General study results and limits: The appearance of some responding clones in pre-infection memory suggested that cross-reactive memory joined. The study found balanced CD4/CD8 in clones contracting day 15 to 85 and a CD4+ lean in later expanders. Contracting CD4+ clones sat mainly in CM and EM; CD8+ in EMRA.

The TCR was taken from a man younger than 35 who had mild COVID-19 (a few samples of this study predate the infection). Cell type and time point are not known. V usage is TRBV5-4 and J usage is TRBJ1-2; 8 nucleotides match TRBD1. Sequenced: PBMCs or a T cell subset sorted from them (not recorded which). Here the CDR3 reads CASSPGQVDGYTF. The CDR3 region has the DNA TGTGCCAGCAGCCCGGGACAGGTGGATGGCTACACCTTC.